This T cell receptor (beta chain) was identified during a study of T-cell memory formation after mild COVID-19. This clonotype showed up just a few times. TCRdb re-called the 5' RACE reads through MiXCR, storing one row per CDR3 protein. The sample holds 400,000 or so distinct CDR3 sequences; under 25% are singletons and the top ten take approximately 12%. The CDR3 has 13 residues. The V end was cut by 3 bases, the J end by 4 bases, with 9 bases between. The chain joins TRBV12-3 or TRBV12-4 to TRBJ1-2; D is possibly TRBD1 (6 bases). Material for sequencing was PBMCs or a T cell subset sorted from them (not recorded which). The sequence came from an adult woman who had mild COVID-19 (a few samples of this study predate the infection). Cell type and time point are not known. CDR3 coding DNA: TGTGCCAGCAGTTTTTTGGGGGCCTATGGCTACACCTTC. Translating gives CASSFLGAYGYTF.